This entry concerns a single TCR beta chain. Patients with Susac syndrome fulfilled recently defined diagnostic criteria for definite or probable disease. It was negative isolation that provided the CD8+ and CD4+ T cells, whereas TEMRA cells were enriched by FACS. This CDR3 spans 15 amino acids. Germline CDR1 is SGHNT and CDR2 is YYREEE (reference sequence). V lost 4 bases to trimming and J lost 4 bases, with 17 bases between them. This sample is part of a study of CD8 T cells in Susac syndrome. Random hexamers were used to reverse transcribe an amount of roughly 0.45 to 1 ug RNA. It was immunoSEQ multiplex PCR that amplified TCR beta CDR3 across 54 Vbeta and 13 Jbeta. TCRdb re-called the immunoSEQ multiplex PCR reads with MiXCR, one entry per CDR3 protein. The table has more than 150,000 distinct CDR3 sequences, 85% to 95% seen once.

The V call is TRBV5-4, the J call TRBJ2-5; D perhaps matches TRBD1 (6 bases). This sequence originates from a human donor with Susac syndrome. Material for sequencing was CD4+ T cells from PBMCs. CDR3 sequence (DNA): TGTGCCAGCAGCCCACCGACAGGTCCCCCAGAGACCCAGTACTTC. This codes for CASSPPTGPPETQYF. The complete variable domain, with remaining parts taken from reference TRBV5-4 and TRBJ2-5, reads ETGVTQSPTHLIKTRGQQVTLRCSSQSGHNTVSWYQQALGQGPQFIFQYYREEENGRGNFPPRFSGLQFPNYSSELNVNALELDDSALYLCASSPPTGPPETQYFGPGTRLLVL.